These 24 T cell receptor beta chains were sequenced from one sample in a study of beta chain features in type 1 diabetes. What was sequenced were expressed TCRB transcripts, since all of the isolated RNA had been reverse transcribed. Profiled with immunoSEQ multiplex PCR; TCRdb holds only in-frame clones, not every one. The data contain tens of thousands of clones, about three fifths of them singletons. The sequenced sample was Tregs from blood. These TCRs come from a woman aged 18-29 years in good health.

The DNA for the CDR3 is TGCGCCAGCAGTCCCTCCGGAGGGGGCGCGGATTCACCCCTCCACTTT. Translation gives CASSPSGGGADSPLHF. The V gene is TRBV23-1, the J gene TRBJ1-6; 7 nucleotides agree with TRBD1. TRBV23-1 is sorted into the ORF group, with uncertain function. With V trimmed by 4 bases and J by 8 bases, 11 bases remained unmatched. CDR3 length: 16 amino acids.

Of note for this clone: The junction departs from the called germline gene at one end, perhaps through a read error. The rearrangement joins TRBV7-7 to TRBJ2-1, with 9 bases fitting TRBD2. CDR1 and CDR2 from the germline V gene are SSHAT and FNYEAQ (reference sequence). This CDR3 contains 16 residues. The CDR3 spells CASSLAQRGAYNEQFF. In nucleotides, the CDR3 is TGTGCTAGCAGCTTAGCACAGCGGGGGGCCTACAATGAGCAGTTCTTC. The variable domain in full, completed from reference TRBV7-7 and TRBJ2-1, reads GAGVSQSPRYKVTKRGQDVTLRCDPISSHATLYWYQQALGQGPEFLTYFNYEAQPDKSGLPSDRFSAERPEGSISTLTIQRTEQRDSAMYRCASSLAQRGAYNEQFFGPGTRLTVL.

This chain connects TRBV7-2 to TRBJ2-3; 9 bases are shared with TRBD2. CDR3 size: 16 residues. Trimming took 0 bases from V and 4 from J; bases not matched to a gene: 5. From germline, CDR1 is SGHTA and CDR2 FQGNSA. Written as DNA, the CDR3 is TGTGCCAGCAGCTTAGCGCTAGTAGCGGGGGCAGATACGCAGTATTTT. Amino acid sequence: CASSLALVAGADTQYF.

The V and J genes are TRBV5-4 and TRBJ2-4, with D possibly being TRBD2 (6 bases). CDR3 length: 15 amino acids. Trimming stripped 3 bases from V and 7 bases from J, with 17 bases between. Germline CDR1 SGHNT, CDR2 YYREEE (reference sequence). The CDR3 region has the DNA TGTGCCAGCAGCTGGATGGGTGGGAGCGGGAACATTCAGTACTTC. This codes for CASSWMGGSGNIQYF.

This chain connects TRBV25-1 to TRBJ1-6, with D hard to call. CDR1 is MGHDK, CDR2 SYGVNS, per germline. The V and J ends lost 9 bases and 0 bases respectively, with 12 bases between them. This CDR3 spans 15 amino acids. The CDR3 spells CASLADSSYNSPLHF. The DNA of the CDR3 is TGTGCCAGTCTCGCCGATAGCTCCTATAATTCACCCCTCCACTTT.

The J gene is TRBJ2-2, the V gene TRBV4-2, with 12 bases lining up with TRBD1. Germline trimming cut 4 bases from V and 6 bases from J; bases unmatched to any gene: 15. Germline CDR1 and CDR2: LGHNA and YNFKEQ. The CDR3 extends over 19 amino acids. The CDR3 DNA reads as TGTGCCAGCAGCCCCCTGGGGAGAGGGACAGGGGGCGCATCCGGGGAGCTGTTTTTT. Protein: CASSPLGRGTGGASGELFF.

This clone was observed once. This sequence joins TRBV13 and TRBJ1-1; 8 nucleotides line up with TRBD1. J gave up 9 bases and V 2 bases, and 11 bases lay outside the gene matches. Germline assignment: CDR1 PRHDT and CDR2 FYEKMQ (reference sequence). The CDR3 extends over 15 amino acids. Here the CDR3 DNA reads TGTGCCAGCAGCTTATACTCGGGGACAGGAGGGAAAGCTTTCTTT. It yields the protein CASSLYSGTGGKAFF.

This sequence joins TRBV29-1 and TRBJ2-1, with TRBD1 identical over 8 bases. V was pared by 6 bases and J by 2 bases, with 6 bases of the junction left unmatched. Per the germline V gene, CDR1 is SQVTM and CDR2 is ANQGSEA. The CDR3 runs to 14 residues. CDR3 nucleotide sequence: TGCAGCGTACAGGGGGGATGGACCTACAATGAGCAGTTCTTC. It specifies CSVQGGWTYNEQFF.

The chain uses TRBV10-3 and TRBJ2-1; 10 nucleotides agree with TRBD2. Trimming cost V 6 bases and J 6 bases; bases outside gene matches: 5. CDR1 is ENHRY, CDR2 SYGVKD, per germline. The CDR3 totals 14 residues. The CDR3 DNA reads TGTGCCATCAGCGCTAGCGGGAGTGTCAATGAGCAGTTCTTC. This gives the protein CAISASGSVNEQFF.

Judged by abundance, this clone is medium-sized. The V gene is TRBV4-3, the J gene TRBJ2-7, with D possibly being TRBD1 (6 bases). Trimming cost V 1 base and J 3 bases, with 13 bases left between them. The CDR3 covers 15 residues. The germline CDR1 and CDR2 sequences are LGHNA and YSLEER. For the CDR3, the DNA is TGCGCCAGCAGCCAAGTGCTCGGACAGAACTACGAGCAGTACTTC. As protein: CASSQVLGQNYEQYF.

The V call is TRBV29-1, the J call TRBJ2-1, with 7 bases identical to TRBD2. CDR3 length: 14 residues. CDR1 and CDR2 from the germline V gene are SQVTM and ANQGSEA. The J segment lost 3 bases and the V segment lost 0 bases, leaving 2 bases of the junction unmatched. The CDR3 nucleotides are TGCAGCGTTGAAGAAGGACTAGGCTACAATGAGCAGTTCTTC. This translates into CSVEEGLGYNEQFF.

The J gene is TRBJ2-1, the V gene TRBV4-1, with 11 positions matching TRBD2. V was clipped by 0 bases and J by 7 bases; unmatched bases: 8. This CDR3 comprises 17 residues. CDR1 and CDR2 (germline): MGHRA, YSYEKL. CDR3 region: CASSQDRLAGYRNEQFF. The CDR3 bases are TGCGCCAGCAGCCAAGATCGACTAGCGGGGTATAGGAATGAGCAGTTCTTC.

The chain recombines TRBV14 with TRBJ1-5; D possibly corresponds to TRBD1 (5 bases). V dropped 0 bases and J dropped 7 bases, with 7 bases sitting between them. The CDR3 is 13 amino acids. Germline V gives CDR1 SGHDN, CDR2 FVKESK. The CDR3 is CASSQDGGQPQHF. In DNA, the CDR3 is TGTGCCAGCAGCCAAGATGGGGGGCAGCCCCAGCATTTT.

This rearrangement joins TRBV7-9 to TRBJ2-5; 10 bases align to TRBD2. The assigned J gene may be wrong: the sequence end matches TRBJ2-7 better. Looked up from germline, CDR1 is SEHNR and CDR2 is FQNEAQ (reference sequence). CDR3 length: 14 amino acids. This chain's CDR3 is CASSRAGGPYEQYF. The DNA for the CDR3 is TGTGCCAGCAGCCGAGCGGGGGGGCCGTACGAGCAGTACTTC.

This clone has more than one count but fewer than ten. The chain couples TRBV4-3 to TRBJ1-2; D remains ambiguous. Germline CDR1 reads LGHNA; CDR2 reads YSLEER. CDR3 size: 14 residues. Trimming pared 1 base from V and 0 bases from J, leaving 6 bases between. In DNA form, the CDR3 reads TGCGCCAGCAGCCAAGGGGCAGCTAACTATGGCTACACCTTC. Translated: CASSQGAANYGYTF.

The chain employs TRBV7-2 and TRBJ2-5; TRBD2 might be the D (6 bases). CDR3 length: 14 amino acids. V lost 1 base and J 5 bases, leaving 11 bases between the germline ends. Germline V gene lookup returns CDR1 SGHTA and CDR2 FQGNSA. CDR3 residues: CASSLGLGRETQYF. CDR3 bases: TGTGCCAGCAGCTTAGGGCTTGGGAGGGAGACCCAGTACTTC.

The chain links TRBV30 to TRBJ1-6; 7 bases map to TRBD1. Per germline, CDR1 GTSNPN and CDR2 SVGIG (reference sequence). This CDR3 has 15 amino acids. The V and J ends lost 3 bases and 5 bases, in that order; junction bases with no gene match: 7. The CDR3 is CAWRPDRTNNSPLHF. In nucleotides, the CDR3 is TGTGCCTGGAGACCGGACAGGACTAATAATTCACCCCTCCACTTT.

The chain is built from TRBV6-1 and TRBJ2-3, with D tentatively TRBD1 (5 bases). Germline loops: CDR1 MNHNS, CDR2 SASEGT. V shed 8 bases and J shed 0 bases, with 9 bases lying between them. The CDR3 extends over 13 amino acids. The CDR3 bases are TGTGCCAGCGACAGACTGAGCACAGATACGCAGTATTTT. This sequence encodes CASDRLSTDTQYF.

The chain combines TRBV19 with TRBJ2-5; 9 nucleotides line up with TRBD1. Germline CDR1 and CDR2: LNHDA and SQIVND (reference sequence). V trimming: 3 bases; J trimming: 5 bases; junction bases outside the gene matches: 7. The CDR3 length is 15 residues. CDR3 sequence reads: CASSMAQGAGETQYF. Written as DNA, the CDR3 is TGTGCCAGTAGTATGGCACAGGGGGCCGGGGAGACCCAGTACTTC.

The chain couples TRBV7-9 to TRBJ2-7, with a tentative D call TRBD1 (6 bases). Germline-derived CDR1 and CDR2 are SEHNR and FQNEAQ (reference sequence). The CDR3 has 14 amino acids. With 5 bases removed from V and 2 bases from J, the gap between germline ends came to 13 bases. The CDR3 sequence is CASSRQGKTYEQYF. As DNA, the CDR3 is TGTGCCAGCAGCCGGCAGGGGAAGACCTACGAGCAGTACTTC.

This chain uses TRBV29-1 with TRBJ2-1; 8 bases agree with TRBD2. V was pared by 7 bases and J by 10 bases, with 12 bases of the junction left unmatched. The CDR3 totals 13 residues. The germline CDR1 and CDR2 sequences are SQVTM and ANQGSEA. CDR3 loop: CSARQTSDREQFF. The CDR3 DNA reads TGCAGCGCCCGCCAGACTAGCGATCGGGAGCAGTTCTTC.

The rearrangement links TRBV9 to TRBJ2-1, with 9 nucleotides matching TRBD2. The V gene end was trimmed by 0 bases and the J gene end by 3 bases; junction bases not matched to a gene: 4. The CDR3 spans 16 residues. Germline-derived CDR1 and CDR2 are SGDLS and YYNGEE. As DNA, the CDR3 is TGTGCCAGCAGCGTAGGTGCTAGCGGGGTCTACAATGAGCAGTTCTTC. Translated: CASSVGASGVYNEQFF.

This clone was detected a few times. V usage is TRBV6-5 and J usage is TRBJ2-1; D is possibly TRBD2 (6 bases). The CDR3 contains 15 residues. CDR1 and CDR2 (germline): MNHEY, SVGAGI. The ends were cut back, 0 bases at V and 10 bases at J, with 16 bases in the middle. CDR3 sequence: CASSYSYRGREEQFF. CDR3 bases: TGTGCCAGCAGTTACTCCTATAGGGGACGGGAGGAGCAGTTCTTC.

The rearrangement joins TRBV9 to TRBJ1-1, with D maybe TRBD1 (6 bases). The CDR3 is 15 residues long. From germline, CDR1 is SGDLS and CDR2 YYNGEE. The ends were cut back, 0 bases at V and 7 bases at J, with 16 bases in the middle. The DNA for the CDR3 is TGTGCCAGCAGCGTAGGCCCCGGGACAAACGTTGAAGCTTTCTTT. Protein: CASSVGPGTNVEAFF.